These T cell receptor beta chains were read from a single sample in a study of T cell repertoires in cytomegalovirus infection. TCRdb used MiXCR to reprocess the reads, holding one entry per CDR3 protein. The data hold fewer than 950,000 distinct CDR3 sequences, with about 33% observed a single time. Which antigens these TCRs recognize remains unknown. The source material was cultured CD8+ T cells from PBMCs, sampled from culture after CMV antigen stimulation. The receptors stem from a human donor in good health (CMV status not recorded). Some clones in this sample may be carry-over from other donors' samples. Both conserved end residues are part of each CDR3. D genes are given only for firm matches. Some rows mark clone size as missing; the rest say once, few, many or name a class of expanded clone.

CASSPLKVGKTQYF,TGTGCCAGCAGCCCGTTGAAAGTCGGGAAGACCCAGTACTTC,NA,TRBV7-6,14,few,TRBJ2-5
CASSPGSGGYTF,TGCGCCAGCAGCCCGGGGTCGGGAGGCTACACCTTC,NA,TRBV4-3,12,NA,TRBJ1-2
CASSPGLAGASSYEQYF,TGTGCCAGCAGCCCAGGACTAGCGGGGGCTAGCTCCTACGAGCAGTACTTC,TRBD2,TRBV3-1,17,NA,TRBJ2-7
CASGPGLAGASSYNEQFF,TGTGCTAGTGGCCCGGGACTAGCGGGTGCGAGCTCCTACAATGAGCAGTTCTTC,TRBD2,TRBV12-5,18,NA,TRBJ2-1
CAITPGTGSFTDTQYF,TGTGCCATCACTCCTGGGACAGGGTCCTTCACAGATACGCAGTATTTT,TRBD1,TRBV10-3,16,NA,TRBJ2-3
CASSRPGRGHNQPQHF,TGTGCCAGCAGCCGGCCAGGTAGGGGACACAATCAGCCCCAGCATTTT,NA,TRBV7-8,16,few,TRBJ1-5
CASVGPRGLGGANVLTF,TGTGCCAGCGTAGGCCCCAGGGGGTTAGGTGGGGCCAACGTCCTGACTTTC,TRBD1,TRBV25-1,17,many,TRBJ2-6
CSARSLDSSYEQYF,TGCAGTGCTAGATCTCTAGATAGCTCCTACGAGCAGTACTTC,NA,TRBV20-1,14,NA,TRBJ2-7
CSVEDFWDRGLSNTEAFF,TGCAGCGTTGAAGATTTCTGGGACAGGGGGCTTTCGAACACTGAAGCTTTCTTT,TRBD1,TRBV29-1,18,NA,TRBJ1-1
CASLGQGMNTEAFF,TGTGCCAGCCTGGGACAGGGGATGAACACTGAAGCTTTCTTT,TRBD1,TRBV6-1,14,NA,TRBJ1-1
CASGLASAGVWVETQYF,TGTGCTAGTGGTTTGGCTAGTGCAGGGGTATGGGTTGAGACCCAGTACTTC,NA,TRBV12-5,17,NA,TRBJ2-5
CASSPPTAGFYEQYF,TGTGCCAGCAGCCCCCCCACGGCAGGGTTCTACGAGCAGTACTTC,NA,TRBV7-9,15,once,TRBJ2-7
CASSGRDRIYEQYF,TGTGCCAGCTCAGGTCGAGACAGGATCTACGAGCAGTACTTC,NA,TRBV2,14,few,TRBJ2-7
CASRDRARFQETQYF,TGTGCCAGTAGAGACAGGGCACGCTTCCAAGAGACCCAGTACTTC,TRBD1,TRBV19,15,NA,TRBJ2-5
CATSPWTGSNTEAFF,TGTGCCACCAGCCCATGGACAGGGTCGAACACTGAAGCTTTCTTT,TRBD1,TRBV15,15,few,TRBJ1-1
CATSDFGQGSSGANVLTF,TGTGCCACCAGTGATTTCGGGCAGGGCAGCTCTGGGGCCAACGTCCTGACTTTC,NA,TRBV24-1,18,once,TRBJ2-6
CASSLGLNRNTQYF,TGTGCCAGCAGCTTAGGCCTCAATAGAAATACGCAGTATTTT,NA,TRBV7-4,14,once,TRBJ2-3
CASSRAENYGYTF,TGTGCCAGCAGCCGGGCAGAGAACTATGGCTACACCTTC,NA,TRBV7-6,13,once,TRBJ1-2
CSAPPVWPSNQPQHF,TGCAGTGCCCCTCCGGTCTGGCCCTCCAATCAGCCCCAGCATTTT,NA,TRBV20-1,15,NA,TRBJ1-5
CATSDWRDPNEKLFF,TGTGCCACCAGTGATTGGAGGGATCCTAATGAAAAACTGTTTTTT,NA,TRBV24-1,15,NA,TRBJ1-4
CASSDGGTGSYSGNTIYF,TGTGCCAGCAGTGATGGAGGGACAGGGTCCTACTCTGGAAACACCATATATTTT,TRBD1,TRBV2,18,NA,TRBJ1-3
CASSFSTVGEQYF,TGTGCCAGCAGCTTTAGTACCGTGGGCGAGCAGTACTTC,NA,TRBV7-9,13,NA,TRBJ2-7
CASRFTGTYEQYF,TGTGCCAGCAGGTTTACAGGGACCTACGAGCAGTACTTC,NA,TRBV7-2,13,many,TRBJ2-7
CSVEPGLAGRRGETQYF,TGCAGCGTTGAACCGGGACTAGCGGGGCGCAGGGGAGAGACCCAGTACTTC,TRBD2,TRBV29-1,17,NA,TRBJ2-5
CASSYEGQPNTGELFF,TGTGCCAGCAGCTATGAGGGTCAACCGAACACCGGGGAGCTGTTTTTT,NA,TRBV7-9,16,few,TRBJ2-2
CASSEIGVAADYGYTF,TGTGCCAGCAGTGAAATTGGAGTGGCGGCGGACTATGGCTACACCTTC,NA,TRBV6-1,16,many,TRBJ1-2
CASSQGWGALDTQYF,TGCGCCAGCAGCCAAGGTTGGGGGGCCCTGGATACGCAGTATTTT,NA,TRBV4-1,15,NA,TRBJ2-3